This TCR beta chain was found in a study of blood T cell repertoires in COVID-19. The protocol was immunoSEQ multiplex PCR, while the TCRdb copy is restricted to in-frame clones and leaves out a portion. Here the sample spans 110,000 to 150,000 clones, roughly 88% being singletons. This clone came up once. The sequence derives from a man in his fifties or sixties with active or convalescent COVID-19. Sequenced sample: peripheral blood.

In DNA form, the CDR3 reads TGTGCCAGCAGCGTGGACAGGGGCGAGGAGACCCAGTACTTC. The encoded protein is CASSVDRGEETQYF. The chain employs TRBV9 and TRBJ2-5, with 9 nucleotides matching TRBD1. CDR3 length: 14 amino acids. Trimming took 2 bases from V and 5 from J; bases not matched to a gene: 4. Per the germline V gene, CDR1 is SGDLS and CDR2 is YYNGEE.